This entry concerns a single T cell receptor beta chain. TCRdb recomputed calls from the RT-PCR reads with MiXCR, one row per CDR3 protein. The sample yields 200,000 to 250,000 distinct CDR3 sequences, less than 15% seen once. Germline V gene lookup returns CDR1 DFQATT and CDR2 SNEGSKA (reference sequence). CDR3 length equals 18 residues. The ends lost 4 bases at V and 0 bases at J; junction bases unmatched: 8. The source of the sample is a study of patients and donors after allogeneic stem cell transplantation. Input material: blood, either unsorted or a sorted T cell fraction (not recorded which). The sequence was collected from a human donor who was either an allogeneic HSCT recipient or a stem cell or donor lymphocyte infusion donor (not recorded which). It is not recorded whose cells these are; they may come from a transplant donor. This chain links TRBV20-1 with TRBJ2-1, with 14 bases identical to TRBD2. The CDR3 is CSAMLGLAGELSYNEQFF. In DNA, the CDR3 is TGCAGTGCTATGTTGGGACTAGCGGGGGAACTCTCCTACAATGAGCAGTTCTTC.